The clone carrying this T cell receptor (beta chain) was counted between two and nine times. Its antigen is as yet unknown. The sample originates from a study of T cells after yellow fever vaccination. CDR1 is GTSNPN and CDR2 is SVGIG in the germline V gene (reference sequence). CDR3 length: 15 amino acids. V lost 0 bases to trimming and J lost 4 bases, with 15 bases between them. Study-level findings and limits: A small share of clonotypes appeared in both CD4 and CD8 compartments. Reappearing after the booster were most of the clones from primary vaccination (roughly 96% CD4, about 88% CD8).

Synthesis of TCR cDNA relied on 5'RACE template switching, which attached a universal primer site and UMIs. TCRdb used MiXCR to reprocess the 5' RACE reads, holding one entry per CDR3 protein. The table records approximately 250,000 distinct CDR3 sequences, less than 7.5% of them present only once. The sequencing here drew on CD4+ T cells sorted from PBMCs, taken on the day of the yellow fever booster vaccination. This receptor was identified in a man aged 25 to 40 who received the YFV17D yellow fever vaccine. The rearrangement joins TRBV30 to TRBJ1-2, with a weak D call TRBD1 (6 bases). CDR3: CAWSVRGGAVYGYTF. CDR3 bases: TGTGCCTGGAGTGTACGGGGGGGCGCCGTCTATGGCTACACCTTC.